The T cell receptor beta chain under discussion was sequenced for a study of shared clonotypes between healthy human individuals. The trim removed 5 bases at V and 6 bases at J, leaving 12 bases unmatched. This CDR3 region has 17 residues. The germline gives CDR1 GTSNPN, CDR2 SVGIG (reference sequence). Generated by immunoSEQ multiplex PCR, the TCRdb table keeps only in-frame clones and is missing some. The table records some 2.4 million clones, 93% of them present only once. The rearrangement links TRBV30 to TRBJ2-1; 14 bases match TRBD2. Sequenced sample: naive CD4+ T cells from PBMCs. Subset meaning: CD45RA+ positively selected. The TCR originated in a young man in good health. Some clones in this sample may be carry-over from other donors' samples. CDR3 sequence reads: CAWQSGTSGRLGNEQFF. Here the CDR3 DNA reads TGTGCCTGGCAATCCGGGACTAGCGGGAGATTAGGCAATGAGCAGTTCTTC.